Following are 5 T cell receptor beta chains from one sample sequenced in a study of PD-1 blockade in classical Hodgkin lymphoma (TCRdb year 2020). The meaning of the sample's time point label: cycle 4 day 1 (C4D1), after 6 weeks of nivolumab. Every trial patient had relapsed after autologous stem cell transplantation, and cohorts A, B and C differed in prior brentuximab vedotin exposure. Receptor amplification or capture employed the immunoSEQ multiplex PCR assay. Entries here come from immuneACCESS through TCRdb and include only in-frame sequences with V and J called. Some clones fail to appear in such tables; in the studies checked, an unresolved V gene covers under half of the shortfall, and the cause of the remainder is unknown. For this sample the table gives over 50,000 clones, of which roughly 85% were detected only once. The top ten hold approximately 8.4% of the sample. The source material was peripheral blood mononuclear cells (PBMCs), sampled before the fourth cycle of nivolumab. The receptors stem from a human donor with classical Hodgkin lymphoma.

J is TRBJ2-2 and V is TRBV5-1; tentative D call: TRBD2 (6 bases). Trimming shortened V by 1 base and J by 7 bases, and 14 bases separated the two germline ends. This CDR3 has 15 residues. CDR1 is SGHRS, CDR2 YFSETQ, per germline. The DNA for the CDR3 is TGCGCCAGCAGCTTGAAGGGCGACGGGGGCGGGGAGCTGTTTTTT. This encodes CASSLKGDGGGELFF.

This rearrangement joins TRBV5-1 to TRBJ1-6; D may be TRBD1 (6 bases). The CDR3 is 15 residues long. With 0 bases removed from V and 9 bases from J, the gap between germline ends came to 13 bases. In germline, CDR1 is SGHRS, CDR2 YFSETQ. The CDR3 is CASSLEGGSGSPLHF. The CDR3 DNA sequence: TGCGCCAGCAGCTTGGAGGGGGGTAGCGGTTCACCCCTCCACTTT.

The rearrangement joins TRBV5-1 to TRBJ2-1, with D possibly TRBD1 on 6 matching bases. Trimming cost V 3 bases and J 2 bases, with 12 bases left between them. The CDR3 consists of 15 residues. CDR1 is SGHRS, CDR2 YFSETQ, per germline. Here the CDR3 DNA reads TGCGCCAGCAGCTCTCCGACAGGTCCCTACAATGAGCAGTTCTTC. It translates to CASSSPTGPYNEQFF. Full variable domain (outside the CDR3, taken from reference TRBV5-1 and TRBJ2-1): KAGVTQTPRYLIKTRGQQVTLSCSPISGHRSVSWYQQTPGQGLQFLFEYFSETQRNKGNFPGRFSGRQFSNSRSEMNVSTLELGDSALYLCASSSPTGPYNEQFFGPGTRLTVL.

This chain connects TRBV9 to TRBJ2-3; 9 bases are shared with TRBD2. The V gene end was trimmed by 2 bases and the J gene end by 4 bases; junction bases not matched to a gene: 11. This CDR3 has 17 amino acids. Germline V CDR1 and CDR2: SGDLS, YYNGEE. DNA of the CDR3: TGTGCCAGCAGCGTGCGGACTAGCGCCGTCCCGGCAGATACGCAGTATTTT. This translates into CASSVRTSAVPADTQYF.

This chain links TRBV5-1 with TRBJ1-3; 7 bases align to TRBD1. From germline, CDR1 is SGHRS and CDR2 YFSETQ. This CDR3 has 15 amino acids. J lost 4 bases, V lost 5 bases, and 9 bases had no gene match. The CDR3, as DNA: TGCGCCAGCAGTACGACCCCGGGACAGGGAAACACCATATATTTT. Amino acids: CASSTTPGQGNTIYF.